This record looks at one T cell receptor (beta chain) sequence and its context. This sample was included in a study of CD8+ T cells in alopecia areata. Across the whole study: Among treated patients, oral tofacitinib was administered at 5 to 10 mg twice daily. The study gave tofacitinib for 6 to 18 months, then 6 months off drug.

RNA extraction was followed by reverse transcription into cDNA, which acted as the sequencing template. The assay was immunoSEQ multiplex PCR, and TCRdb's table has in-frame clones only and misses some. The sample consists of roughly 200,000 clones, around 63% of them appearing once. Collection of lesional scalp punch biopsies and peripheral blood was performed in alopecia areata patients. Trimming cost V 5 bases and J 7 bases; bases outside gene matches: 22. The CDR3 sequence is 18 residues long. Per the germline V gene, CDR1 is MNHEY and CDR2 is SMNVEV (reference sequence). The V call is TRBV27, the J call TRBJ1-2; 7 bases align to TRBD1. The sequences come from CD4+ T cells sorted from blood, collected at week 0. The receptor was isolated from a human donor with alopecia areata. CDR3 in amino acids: CASSPTPTIRQGSTGYTF. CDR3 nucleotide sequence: TGTGCCAGCAGTCCCACCCCCACAATTCGACAGGGAAGTACTGGCTACACCTTC.